This T cell receptor beta chain was recorded in a study of Ad26.COV2.S vaccination and SARS-CoV-2 variants. Study-wide background: Into the muscle, Ad26.COV2.S was dosed once or twice, 56 days apart. Study-level points and caveats: Non-spike TCR breadth showed similarity between vaccine and placebo recipients.

TCRdb keeps only in-frame clones here, not all; method: immunoSEQ multiplex PCR. This table holds about 480,000 clones, roughly nine tenths found once. CDR1 is MNHEY and CDR2 is SMNVEV in the germline V gene (reference sequence). The CDR3 totals 13 residues. V was clipped by 7 bases and J by 3 bases, with 11 bases between them. On this clone: Antigen: not known.

Treatment reported: roughly 20 received Ad26.COV2.S at low or high dose, single or two shots; several received placebo; per-sample allocation not given. Sampling occurred on day 63 after the first vaccine or placebo injection. Aged 18-55 years, donor was enrolled in Boston in the early 2020s. This clonotype was sampled from a person between 18 and 65 years old who received the Ad26.COV2.S COVID-19 vaccine or a placebo. The sequences come from peripheral blood, collected in a trial of Ad26.COV2.S vaccine versus placebo. The V gene is TRBV27, the J gene TRBJ2-3; no definite D call. CDR3 nucleotides: TGTGCCAGCAAATTGTCGGGTACAGATACGCAGTATTTT. The encoded protein is CASKLSGTDTQYF.